The 12 T cell receptor beta chains listed next were all sequenced from one sample in a study of T cell responses to AZD1222 COVID-19 vaccine. Generated by immunoSEQ multiplex PCR, the TCRdb table keeps only in-frame clones and is missing some. The sample carries tens of thousands of clones, around nine tenths recorded once. The sample in question was peripheral blood, obtained 28 days after the second AZD1222 dose. The receptors derive from an adult who received the AZD1222 COVID-19 vaccine.

This chain joins TRBV7-2 and TRBJ1-1; tentative D call: TRBD1 (5 bases). This CDR3 has 11 residues. Trimming took off 5 bases at V and 11 bases at J, with 12 bases between the two ends. CDR1 SGHTA and CDR2 FQGNSA come from the germline V gene. The CDR3, as DNA: TGTGCCAGCAGCCGGACATTAGGGGCTTTCTTT. It codes for CASSRTLGAFF.

The gene calls are TRBV5-8 and TRBJ1-2; 8 nucleotides line up with TRBD1. Germline values: CDR1 SGHTS, CDR2 YDEGEE. The CDR3 extends over 15 amino acids. Germline trimming cut 1 base from V and 3 bases from J; bases unmatched to any gene: 5. The CDR3 reads CASSLTGGFDYGYTF. DNA of the CDR3: TGTGCCAGCAGCTTGACAGGGGGTTTTGACTATGGCTACACCTTC.

The V and J genes are TRBV30 and TRBJ1-1; maybe TRBD1 (5 bases). Deletions cut 5 bases from V and 11 bases from J, with 18 bases between. This CDR3 spans 12 amino acids. CDR1 GTSNPN and CDR2 SVGIG come from the germline V gene (reference sequence). In nucleotides, the CDR3 is TGTGCCTGGGACGTCGGGGGGTTTAACGCTTTCTTT. Translating it yields CAWDVGGFNAFF.

This chain joins TRBV9 and TRBJ1-1, with no clear D. From germline, CDR1 is SGDLS and CDR2 YYNGEE. V was pared by 3 bases and J by 4 bases, with 22 bases between. The CDR3 consists of 17 residues. The CDR3 loop reads CASSDPSGPYSSTEAFF. CDR3 in DNA: TGTGCCAGCAGCGACCCTTCCGGGCCTTATTCGAGCACTGAAGCTTTCTTT.

This clone has just one count. The CDR3 coding sequence is TGTGCCAGCAGCGCCTCGGGGCTTCGTACAGATACGCAGTATTTT. Translating it yields CASSASGLRTDTQYF. The genes are TRBV7-3 and TRBJ2-3, with D tentatively TRBD1 or TRBD2 (5 bases each). The CDR3 length is 15 residues. Deletions cut 5 bases from V and 3 bases from J, with 15 bases between. Per germline, CDR1 SGHTA and CDR2 FQGTGA.

The genes are TRBV5-4 and TRBJ1-2; D may be TRBD1 (5 bases). The ends were cut back, 0 bases at V and 5 bases at J, with 14 bases in the middle. This CDR3 contains 15 residues. Germline CDR1 and CDR2: SGHNT and YYREEE (reference sequence). CDR3 DNA: TGTGCCAGCAGCTTGGGTGGGGCAGACAAGTATGGCTACACCTTC. Its translation: CASSLGGADKYGYTF.

The table lists this clone with a few counts. This chain connects TRBV4-3 to TRBJ1-2, with D perhaps TRBD1 (5 bases). Trimming left V 3 bases short and J 2 bases short, with 16 bases between. This CDR3 has 16 residues. Per germline, CDR1 LGHNA and CDR2 YSLEER. The CDR3 coding sequence is TGCGCCAGCAGCCAGACCTGGATGGGGGGAAACTATGGCTACACCTTC. This translates into CASSQTWMGGNYGYTF.

The chain couples TRBV4-1 to TRBJ1-1; 9 bases are shared with TRBD1. The CDR3 extends over 14 amino acids. V lost 4 bases and J lost 3; bases outside the gene matches: 3. Germline V gene sequence: CDR1 MGHRA, CDR2 YSYEKL. CDR3 amino acids: CASSRDRAYTEAFF. For the CDR3, the DNA is TGCGCCAGCAGCCGGGACAGGGCCTACACTGAAGCTTTCTTT.

This clone was counted a single time. This rearrangement joins TRBV6-5 to TRBJ1-2, with D perhaps TRBD1 (6 bases). The V gene lost 5 bases and the J gene lost 2 bases, with 6 bases spanning the gap. Germline V gene lookup returns CDR1 MNHEY and CDR2 SVGAGI. The CDR3 length is 12 residues. CDR3 DNA: TGTGCCAGCAGTACAGGGAACTATGGCTACACCTTC. Residues: CASSTGNYGYTF.

This rearrangement joins TRBV15 to TRBJ1-4; perhaps TRBD1 as D (5 bases). V lost 1 base and J lost 3, with 12 bases in between. Germline V lookup: CDR1 LNHNV, CDR2 YYDKDF (reference sequence). The CDR3 extends over 16 amino acids. This CDR3 reads CATSRGSTRANEKLFF. CDR3 in DNA: TGTGCCACCAGCAGAGGTTCCACCAGGGCTAATGAAAAACTGTTTTTT. Drawing the rest from reference TRBV15 and TRBJ1-4, the complete variable domain is DAMVIQNPRYQVTQFGKPVTLSCSQTLNHNVMYWYQQKSSQAPKLLFHYYDKDFNNEADTPDNFQSRRPNTSFCFLDIRSPGLGDTAMYLCATSRGSTRANEKLFFGSGTQLSVL.

The V call is TRBV6-1, the J call TRBJ1-2; 7 positions match TRBD1. V lost 2 bases and J lost 6; bases outside the gene matches: 3. The CDR3 sequence is 13 residues long. Germline CDR1 reads MNHNS; CDR2 reads SASEGT. CDR3 protein: CASSELTGNGYTF. The CDR3 nucleotides are TGTGCCAGCAGTGAACTGACAGGGAATGGCTACACCTTC.

The chain employs TRBV28 and TRBJ1-5; perhaps TRBD1 as D (5 bases). CDR3 length: 16 residues. The V and J ends lost 1 base and 1 base respectively, with 11 bases between them. Germline CDR1 MDHEN, CDR2 SYDVKM. CDR3 sequence reads: CASSLYSRVSNQPQHF. CDR3 nucleotides: TGTGCCAGCAGTTTATATAGCAGGGTGAGCAATCAGCCCCAGCATTTT.